The clone carrying this TCR beta chain was detected many times. These data belong to a study of T-cell reconstitution after alpha-beta-depleted transplantation in children. The germline V gene encodes CDR1 MNHEY and CDR2 SVGAGI. The CDR3 is 15 amino acids. V lost 2 bases and J lost 6; bases outside the gene matches: 4. Molecular barcoding with unique molecular identifiers was used for the TCRbeta library. TCRdb re-called the PCR reads with MiXCR, one entry per CDR3 protein. The repertoire includes some 200,000 distinct CDR3 sequences, about 9.6% of them detected once, and about 5.4% sits in the top ten.

The sequence derives from a human donor who donated a stem cell graft to a child with SCID. The V gene is TRBV6-5, the J gene TRBJ2-1; TRBD2 aligns across 10 bases. Specimen: PBMCs from the stem cell graft donor, collected from the stem cell graft. The CDR3 spells CASSYEPSGGNEQFF. For the CDR3, the DNA is TGTGCCAGCAGTTACGAGCCTAGCGGGGGCAATGAGCAGTTCTTC.